These 14 T cell receptor beta chains share one sample of origin, sequenced in a study of CD8 T cells in ankylosing spondylitis. Points from the study as a whole: For ankylosing spondylitis blood, a TCR beta motif of eight or nine highly homologous variants appeared characteristic.

TCRdb independently ran MiXCR on the 5' RACE reads; one entry per CDR3 protein. The table lists a few hundred thousand distinct CDR3 sequences, about a sixth of them singletons. Antigens for these TCRs are unknown. Sequenced input: blood, either unsorted or a sorted T cell fraction (not recorded which). The source of these receptors is a male donor with ankylosing spondylitis.

This clonotype was counted between two and nine times. J is TRBJ2-7 and V is TRBV12-3 or TRBV12-4; no clear D. The germline V and J ends were trimmed by 5 bases and 2 bases, with 10 bases remaining between them. This CDR3 is 13 amino acids long. CDR3 in DNA: TGTGCCAGCAGTAGGACCGACGCCTACGAGCAGTACTTC. It translates to CASSRTDAYEQYF.

This clonotype was counted ten times or more. The J gene is TRBJ1-1, the V gene TRBV7-2; D uncertain. Germline V gene lookup returns CDR1 SGHTA and CDR2 FQGNSA. V was cut by 5 bases and J by 8 bases, with 3 bases left in between. The length of the CDR3 is 9 residues. This CDR3 reads CASSLEAFF. The CDR3 DNA reads as TGTGCCAGCAGCCTAGAAGCTTTCTTT.

The chain couples TRBV4-1 to TRBJ1-2; TRBD1 matches at 8 bases. V lost 0 bases, J lost 3 bases, and 12 bases stayed unmatched. Germline CDR1 and CDR2: MGHRA and YSYEKL. The CDR3 has 18 amino acids. The CDR3 nucleotides read TGCGCCAGCAGCCAAGAAGGCTTGACAGGGGCGAGAGACTATGGCTACACCTTC. Its protein product is CASSQEGLTGARDYGYTF.

V usage is TRBV7-2 and J usage is TRBJ1-2; D is undetermined. The CDR3 runs to 16 residues. V lost 0 bases and J 7 bases, leaving 18 bases between the germline ends. From germline, CDR1 is SGHTA and CDR2 FQGNSA. CDR3 bases: TGTGCCAGCAGCTTAGCGTTGGGCGAATTGCGTGGTGGCTACACCTTC. Translated, it gives CASSLALGELRGGYTF.

This sequence joins TRBV6-2 or TRBV6-3 and TRBJ2-7; 9 nucleotides align to TRBD2. The CDR3 has 16 residues. Germline CDR1 and CDR2: MNHEY and SVGEGT. V was clipped by 6 bases and J by 4 bases; unmatched bases: 13. This CDR3 is CASRFAKREAPYEQYF. The CDR3 DNA reads as TGTGCCAGCAGATTTGCAAAGCGGGAGGCCCCTTACGAGCAGTACTTC.

This chain links TRBV9 with TRBJ2-1, with TRBD2 matching over 13 bases. V lost 1 base, J lost 6 bases, and 7 bases stayed unmatched. This CDR3 contains 17 residues. CDR1 SGDLS and CDR2 YYNGEE come from the germline V gene. CDR3 residues: CASSVTGLAGASNEQFF. CDR3 sequence (DNA): TGTGCCAGCAGCGTAACCGGACTAGCGGGAGCAAGCAATGAGCAGTTCTTC. The full variable domain, rest sourced from reference TRBV9 and TRBJ2-1, is DSGVTQTPKHLITATGQRVTLRCSPRSGDLSVYWYQQSLDQGLQFLIQYYNGEERAKGNILERFSAQQFPDLHSELNLSSLELGDSALYFCASSVTGLAGASNEQFFGPGTRLTVL.

The chain recombines TRBV5-1 with TRBJ2-2; no firm D call. V was cut by 4 bases and J by 1 base, with 14 bases left in between. Germline CDR1 is SGHRS and CDR2 is YFSETQ. The length of the CDR3 is 16 residues. The DNA for the CDR3 is TGCGCCAGCAGCCCTTCACGGCGCGGGAACACCGGGGAGCTGTTTTTT. It encodes CASSPSRRGNTGELFF.

This clonotype was observed a handful of times. The CDR3 loop reads CSARDPEAFF. The CDR3 DNA reads as TGCAGTGCTAGAGACCCCGAAGCTTTCTTT. The V gene is TRBV20-1, the J gene TRBJ1-1, with D unresolved. V dropped 0 bases and J dropped 8 bases, with 4 bases sitting between them. Germline-derived CDR1 and CDR2 are DFQATT and SNEGSKA (reference sequence). The CDR3 runs 10 residues.

This clonotype occurred a few times. The chain recombines TRBV11-3 with TRBJ2-1, with 7 bases lining up with TRBD1. The V gene end was trimmed by 2 bases and the J gene end by 8 bases; junction bases not matched to a gene: 6. The CDR3 has 14 residues. CDR1 and CDR2 from the germline V gene are SGHNT and YENEEA. The CDR3 sequence: CASSLQGDMDEQFF. Here the CDR3 DNA reads TGTGCCAGCAGCTTACAGGGGGATATGGATGAGCAGTTCTTC. The entire variable domain, with the rest obtained from reference TRBV11-3 and TRBJ2-1, is as follows: EAGVVQSPRYKIIEKKQPVAFWCNPISGHNTLYWYLQNLGQGPELLIRYENEEAVDDSQLPKDRFSAERLKGVDSTLKIQPAELGDSAVYLCASSLQGDMDEQFFGPGTRLTVL.

This clonotype has just a few counts. This chain links TRBV28 with TRBJ1-2; no definite D call. The germline gives CDR1 MDHEN, CDR2 SYDVKM. CDR3 length equals 13 residues. The V end lost 6 bases, the J end lost 2 bases, and 10 bases lay between the germline ends. The CDR3 DNA reads as TGTGCCAGCAGCCGGGGATTGAACTATGGCTACACCTTC. Amino acid sequence: CASSRGLNYGYTF.

The table lists this clonotype with a few counts. The gene calls are TRBV27 and TRBJ1-2; D may be TRBD1 (5 bases). The CDR3 is 11 residues long. Trimming took off 8 bases at V and 8 bases at J, with 12 bases between the two ends. Per germline, CDR1 MNHEY and CDR2 SMNVEV (reference sequence). The CDR3 DNA follows: TGTGCCAGCGGCAGGGTAGGCGGCTACACCTTC. Its protein is CASGRVGGYTF.

This clonotype has just a few counts. This rearrangement joins TRBV6-5 to TRBJ1-2, with a weak D call TRBD1 (6 bases). Germline V gene data show CDR1 as MNHEY and CDR2 as SVGAGI. The CDR3 covers 15 residues. V was shortened by 2 bases and J by 2 bases, with 12 bases between the two germline ends. This chain's CDR3 is CASSYAQGWNYGYTF. CDR3 DNA: TGTGCCAGCAGTTACGCCCAGGGGTGGAACTATGGCTACACCTTC.

V and J are TRBV29-1 and TRBJ2-3; 7 positions agree with TRBD2. The V gene's germline CDR1 is SQVTM and CDR2 ANQGSEA. This CDR3 contains 17 residues. Trimming took 0 bases from V and 3 from J; bases not matched to a gene: 12. CDR3 bases: TGCAGCGTTGAAGATCGAGCGGGAAGGATCGAGACAGATACGCAGTATTTT. The encoded protein is CSVEDRAGRIETDTQYF.

This clonotype was found a few times. The chain joins TRBV5-6 to TRBJ2-1; TRBD2 agrees at 12 bases. Germline V lookup: CDR1 SGHDT, CDR2 YYEEEE. The CDR3 is made up of 19 amino acids. Trimming took 2 bases from V and 7 from J; bases not matched to a gene: 16. The CDR3 nucleotides read TGTGCCAGCAGCTTACTATCTAGCGGGAGGGCCAACACAGGGAATGAGCAGTTCTTC. It yields the protein CASSLLSSGRANTGNEQFF. Filled out from reference TRBV5-6 and TRBJ2-1, the complete variable domain reads DAGVTQSPTHLIKTRGQQVTLRCSPKSGHDTVSWYQQALGQGPQFIFQYYEEEERQRGNFPDRFSGHQFPNYSSELNVNALLLGDSALYLCASSLLSSGRANTGNEQFFGPGTRLTVL.